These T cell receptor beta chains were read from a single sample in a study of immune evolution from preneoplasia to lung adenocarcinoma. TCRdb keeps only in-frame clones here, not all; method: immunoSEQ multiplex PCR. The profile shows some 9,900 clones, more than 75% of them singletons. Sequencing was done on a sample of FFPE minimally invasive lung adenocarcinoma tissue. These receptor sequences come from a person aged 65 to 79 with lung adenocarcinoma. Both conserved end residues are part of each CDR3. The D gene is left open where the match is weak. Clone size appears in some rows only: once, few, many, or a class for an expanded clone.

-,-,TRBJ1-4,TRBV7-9,TGTGCCAGCAGCGGGCAGGGGTTTAATGAAAAACTGTTTTTT,CASSGQGFNEKLFF
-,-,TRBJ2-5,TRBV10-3,TGTGCCATCAGTGACCCCCGGGAGGGGGCGTGGGAGACCCAGTACTTC,CAISDPREGAWETQYF
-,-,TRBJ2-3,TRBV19,TGTGCCAGTAGTGGACAGTTTGGGTACACAGATACGCAGTATTTT,CASSGQFGYTDTQYF
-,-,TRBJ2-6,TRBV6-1,TGTGCCAGCAGTGGTAGAGGGGGATCTGGGGCCAACGTCCTGACTTTC,CASSGRGGSGANVLTF
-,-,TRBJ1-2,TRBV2,TGTGCCAGCATCCCAGGGACATGGTACTATGGCTACACCTTC,CASIPGTWYYGYTF
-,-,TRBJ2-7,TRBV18,TGTGCCAGCTCACCATCTAACGGAAACTACGAGCAGTACTTC,CASSPSNGNYEQYF
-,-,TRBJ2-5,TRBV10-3,TGTGCCACCCGTGCTACAGAGACCCAGTACTTC,CATRATETQYF
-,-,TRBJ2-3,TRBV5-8,TGTGCCAGCCCAGCCTACCCCGGGATCACTAGCACAGATACGCAGTATTTT,CASPAYPGITSTDTQYF
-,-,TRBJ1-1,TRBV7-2,TGTGCCAGCAGCTTAGTTAGGGGTCCGAACACTGAAGCTTTCTTT,CASSLVRGPNTEAFF
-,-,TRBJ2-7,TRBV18,TGTGCCAGCTCACCGGCAGGGGGGTTCGAGCAGTACTTC,CASSPAGGFEQYF
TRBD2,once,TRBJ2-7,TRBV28,TGTGCCAGCAGAGAGACTAGCGGCCTCTCCTACGAGCAGTACTTC,CASRETSGLSYEQYF
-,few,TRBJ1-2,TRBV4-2,TGTGCCAGCAGCCCCTATATGGGGGGCGCATATGGCTACACCTTC,CASSPYMGGAYGYTF
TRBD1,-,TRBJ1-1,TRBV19,TGTGCCAGTAGTACCCTAGGGAGGGGACAGGAGAGGAACACTGAAGCTTTCTTT,CASSTLGRGQERNTEAFF
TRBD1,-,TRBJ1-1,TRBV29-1,TGCAGCACGAACAGGGGTGAAACTGAAGCTTTCTTT,CSTNRGETEAFF
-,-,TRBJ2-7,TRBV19,TGTGCCAGTAGTATTAGTAACGCCGCCTACGAGCAGTACTTC,CASSISNAAYEQYF
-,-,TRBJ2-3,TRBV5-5,TGTGCCAGCAGAAACTCGTGGTTTTCGGTAGGGACGCAGTATTTT,CASRNSWFSVGTQYF
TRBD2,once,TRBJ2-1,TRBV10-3,TGTGCCATCAGTCGGGGGGAGCGATACAATGAGCAGTTCTTC,CAISRGERYNEQFF
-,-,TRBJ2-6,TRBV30,TGTGCCTGGCGGACAGCTGGGGCCAACGTCCTGACTTTC,CAWRTAGANVLTF
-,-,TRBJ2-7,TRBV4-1,TGCGCCAGCAGCCCATCGACAGTACAGGTCGAGCAGTACTTC,CASSPSTVQVEQYF
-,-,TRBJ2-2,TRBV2,TGTGCCAGCAGCAAGCGACAGCTCCCAACTGGGGAGCTGTTTTTT,CASSKRQLPTGELFF
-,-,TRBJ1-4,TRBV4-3,TGCGCCAGCAGCCCCGTCATAGAACAACGGTCAACTAATGAAAAACTGTTTTTT,CASSPVIEQRSTNEKLFF
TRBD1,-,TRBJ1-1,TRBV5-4,TGTGCCAGCAGCTTGGTGGGACAGGGTGGCACTGAAGCTTTCTTT,CASSLVGQGGTEAFF
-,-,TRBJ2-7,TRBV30,TGTGCCTGGACCCGGGCGTGGGCCTACGAGCAGTACTTC,CAWTRAWAYEQYF
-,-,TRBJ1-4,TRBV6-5,TGTGCCAGCAGTTACTCCGGGAGAGCTAATGAAAAACTGTTTTTT,CASSYSGRANEKLFF
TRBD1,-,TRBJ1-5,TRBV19,TGTGCCAGTAGTATACAGGGGGGGGGATATAGCAATCAGCCCCAGCATTTT,CASSIQGGGYSNQPQHF
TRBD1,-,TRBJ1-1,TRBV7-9,TGTGCCAGCAGCTCCCAGGGGGACACTGAAGCTTTCTTT,CASSSQGDTEAFF
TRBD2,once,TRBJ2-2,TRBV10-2,TGCGCCAGCAGTCACATAGCGGGGGTCGTCACCGGGGAGCTGTTTTTT,CASSHIAGVVTGELFF
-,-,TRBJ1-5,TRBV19,TGTGCCAGTAGTATGGGGCAGGCGTGGGAGCCCCAGCATTTT,CASSMGQAWEPQHF
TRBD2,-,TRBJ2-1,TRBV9,TGTGCCAGCAGCGATAGGACTAGCGGGACGAGGAATGAGCAGTTCTTC,CASSDRTSGTRNEQFF
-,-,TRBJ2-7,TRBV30,TGTGCCTGGAGAGGATATGAGACAGCTCAGTACTTC,CAWRGYETAQYF
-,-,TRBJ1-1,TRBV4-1,TGCGCCAGCAGCCAAGATATCGTGGGCCCTAGGAACACTGAAGCTTTCTTT,CASSQDIVGPRNTEAFF
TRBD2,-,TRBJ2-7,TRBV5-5,TGTGCCAGCAGCTTGAGAGTCGGATTAGCGGGAACCTACGAGCAGTACTTC,CASSLRVGLAGTYEQYF
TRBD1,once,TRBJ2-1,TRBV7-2,TGTGCCAGCAGCTCCCGTTCGGGGACAGGGGGATTCGCGCAGTTCTTC,CASSSRSGTGGFAQFF
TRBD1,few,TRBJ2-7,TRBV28,TGTGCCAGCAGTTGGGCCCGGGACAGTCCTTACGAGCAGTACTTC,CASSWARDSPYEQYF
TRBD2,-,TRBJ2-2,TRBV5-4,TGTGCCAGCAGCATGGATTCCGGGACTAGCTTTTCCGGGGAGCTGTTTTTT,CASSMDSGTSFSGELFF
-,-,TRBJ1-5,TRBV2,TGTGCCAGCCACGCGGAATCTAGCAATCAGCCCCAGCATTTT,CASHAESSNQPQHF
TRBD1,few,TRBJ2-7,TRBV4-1,TGCGCCAGCAGCCAAGATGATCGGACAGGGAGAACCTACGAGCAGTACTTC,CASSQDDRTGRTYEQYF
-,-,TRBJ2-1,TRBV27,TGTGCCAGCAGTCTATACAATGAGCAGTTCTTC,CASSLYNEQFF
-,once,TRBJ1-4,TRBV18,TGTGCCAGCTCAGACTACCAGGGAACCAATGAAAAACTGTTTTTT,CASSDYQGTNEKLFF
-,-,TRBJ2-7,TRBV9,TGTGCCAGCAGCGTAGTGAGGCAGGGTGGCGAGCAGTACTTC,CASSVVRQGGEQYF